One TCR beta chain is described in this entry. The data stem from a study of blood T cell repertoires in COVID-19. Study-wide context: The United States, Italy and Spain provided the acute and convalescent COVID-19 samples. In each case, the material was cDNA or gDNA derived from T cells, B-cell-depleted T cells, or PBMCs.

Authors' analysis steps: Estimation of nucleated cell counts was performed using reference gene primer amplification. Data came from immunoSEQ multiplex PCR; TCRdb stores just in-frame clones and leaves some out. That table is the source of V, J and clone size, and D and trimming were worked out from the DNA. The data contain tens of thousands of clones, 91% of them singletons. Trimming took 5 bases from V and 7 from J; bases not matched to a gene: 6. Looked up from germline, CDR1 is WNHNN and CDR2 is SYGVQD (reference sequence). This CDR3 is 14 amino acids long. The TCR comes from a human donor in a cohort sampled during active COVID-19. Sequenced material: peripheral blood. The chain employs TRBV10-1 and TRBJ2-1, with TRBD1 matching over 9 bases. The CDR3 loop is CASSPGTGKNEQFF. CDR3 DNA sequence: TGCGCCAGCAGTCCCGGGACAGGGAAAAATGAGCAGTTCTTC.